This is a list of T cell receptor beta chains from one sample in a study of T cells after yellow fever vaccination. TCRdb processed the 5' RACE reads anew with MiXCR; each CDR3 protein has one entry. This sample has 300,000 to 350,000 distinct CDR3 sequences, with 4% found just once. Sample: PBMCs, taken 5 days after the yellow fever booster vaccination. These receptors were collected from a man between 18 and 35 years old who received the YFV17D yellow fever vaccine. Each CDR3 is given with its conserved first and last residue. D genes are given only for firm matches. Clone sizes are given selectively: once, few, many, or a class where the clone is expanded.

d_call,v_call,cdr3_length,clone_size,j_call,cdr3_nt,cdr3_aa
.,TRBV4-3,13,few,TRBJ2-7,TGCGCCAGCAGCCAAGTTCCGGGGTACGAGCAGTACTTC,CASSQVPGYEQYF
.,TRBV12-2,16,few,TRBJ2-3,TGTGCAAGTCGCCCGCGGGACAGGGGGCAGGAAGATACGCAGTATTTT,CASRPRDRGQEDTQYF
.,TRBV6-6,16,few,TRBJ1-3,TGTGCCAGCAGTTACTCGACGGTAGAATCTGGAAACACCATATATTTT,CASSYSTVESGNTIYF
.,TRBV7-2,15,.,TRBJ2-5,TGTGCCAGCAGCTTTGCACTCGGGATGAAAGAGACCCAGTACTTC,CASSFALGMKETQYF
.,TRBV12-3/TRBV12-4,14,few,TRBJ1-4,TGTGCCAGCAGTCCCGGCGGGGAGGGCGGAAAACTGTTTTTT,CASSPGGEGGKLFF
TRBD1,TRBV27,15,.,TRBJ2-3,TGTGCCAGCAGTCTATACGGACAGGGAGGAGATACGCAGTATTTT,CASSLYGQGGDTQYF
.,TRBV12-3/TRBV12-4,14,.,TRBJ1-2,TGTGCCAGCAGTTTAGAGGGCTGGGGCTATGGCTACACCTTC,CASSLEGWGYGYTF
.,TRBV18,15,few,TRBJ1-1,TGTGCCAGCTCATCGACGACAGGTAGGGGCACTGAAGCTTTCTTT,CASSSTTGRGTEAFF
TRBD2,TRBV12-3/TRBV12-4,15,.,TRBJ2-1,TGTGCCAGCAGTCTTCGTCTAGCGGGGGAAAATGAGCAGTTCTTC,CASSLRLAGENEQFF
.,TRBV2,13,.,TRBJ1-1,TGTGCCAGCAGTGGCCCAGGTGGGACTGAAGCTTTCTTT,CASSGPGGTEAFF
TRBD1,TRBV3-1,14,.,TRBJ1-2,TGTGCCAGCAGCCAAGACAGGGGGGACTATGGCTACACCTTC,CASSQDRGDYGYTF
.,TRBV7-2,15,many,TRBJ1-1,TGTGCCAGCAGCTTTACGGCAGGCCTAAACACTGAAGCTTTCTTT,CASSFTAGLNTEAFF
.,TRBV12-3/TRBV12-4,13,many,TRBJ2-5,TGTGCCAGCAGTCTACCGCCAGGGGAGACCCAGTACTTC,CASSLPPGETQYF
.,TRBV5-5,16,.,TRBJ1-2,TGTGCCAGCAGCTTGGGTCCGGGATCATTCAACTATGGCTACACCTTC,CASSLGPGSFNYGYTF
TRBD2,TRBV4-1,15,few,TRBJ2-1,TGCGCCAGCAGCCATAGCGGGGGGGCCGGGGATGAGCAGTTCTTC,CASSHSGGAGDEQFF
.,TRBV7-9,13,.,TRBJ2-3,TGTGCCAGCAGCTATTCTCCCACTGGTACGCAGTATTTT,CASSYSPTGTQYF
TRBD2,TRBV5-1,16,few,TRBJ2-1,TGCGCCAGCAGCTTAAACATCGTTGCGGGGGTGGTTGAGCAGTTCTTC,CASSLNIVAGVVEQFF
.,TRBV6-5,15,.,TRBJ1-1,TGTGCCAGCAGTTACTCGAACGGCAGGGATGGTGAAGCTTTCTTT,CASSYSNGRDGEAFF
TRBD1,TRBV3-1,15,few,TRBJ2-7,TGTGCCAGCAGCCAAGCCGGGACAGGCTCCTACGAGCAGTACTTC,CASSQAGTGSYEQYF
TRBD2,TRBV20-1,16,.,TRBJ2-3,TGCAGTGCTAGAGCCGGGACTAGCGGGGGGACTGATACGCAGTATTTT,CSARAGTSGGTDTQYF
TRBD2,TRBV12-5,18,many,TRBJ2-2,TGTGCTAGTGGTTTTCGGCTTCGGGCTAGCGGAAACACCGGGGAGCTGTTTTTT,CASGFRLRASGNTGELFF
.,TRBV27,14,.,TRBJ2-5,TGTGCCAGCAGGAGAGACATATTTGAAGAGACCCAGTACTTC,CASRRDIFEETQYF
TRBD1,TRBV7-8,16,.,TRBJ1-2,TGTGCCAGCAGCTTCCTGCTTGTGGACAGGTTGCTTGGCTACACCTTC,CASSFLLVDRLLGYTF
TRBD2,TRBV29-1,15,many,TRBJ2-1,TGCAGCGTTGAAGCAACTAGCGGGGGGGCGAATGAGCAGTTCTTC,CSVEATSGGANEQFF
TRBD2,TRBV20-1,14,few,TRBJ2-1,TGCAGTGCTCGGACTAGACGGGGGGTAAATGAGCAGTTCTTC,CSARTRRGVNEQFF
.,TRBV4-3,13,many,TRBJ1-6,TGCGCCAGCAGCCAAGAAAGAAGGTCCTCCCTCCACTTT,CASSQERRSSLHF
TRBD1,TRBV29-1,13,few,TRBJ2-5,TGCAGCGTGGGGGACAGGGCCAAGGAGACCCAGTACTTC,CSVGDRAKETQYF
TRBD1,TRBV5-1,15,few,TRBJ1-1,TGCGCCAGCAGCTATTACAGGGGTGTCGGCACTGAAGCTTTCTTT,CASSYYRGVGTEAFF
.,TRBV7-3,14,many,TRBJ2-3,TGTGCCAGCAGCTTATGGAGAGGGCCAGATACGCAGTATTTT,CASSLWRGPDTQYF
TRBD2,TRBV20-1,18,.,TRBJ2-3,TGCAGCACCCGAGGATGGGGACTAGCGGGGGGGGCCACAGATACGCAGTATTTT,CSTRGWGLAGGATDTQYF
.,TRBV11-2,15,.,TRBJ2-5,TGTGCCAGCAGCGGAAGGCGGCTAGCACAAGAGACCCAGTACTTC,CASSGRRLAQETQYF
.,TRBV12-3/TRBV12-4,14,few,TRBJ1-1,TGTGCCAGCAGTTTAAGAGGGAGGGTGCCTGAAGCTTTCTTT,CASSLRGRVPEAFF
TRBD2,TRBV4-1,15,many,TRBJ2-3,TGCGCCAGCAGCCAACTAGCGGGGGGCACAGATACGCAGTATTTT,CASSQLAGGTDTQYF
.,TRBV7-2,14,.,TRBJ1-4,TGTGCCAGCAGCCCCGTTCGGGGTAATGAAAAACTGTTTTTT,CASSPVRGNEKLFF
TRBD2,TRBV7-2,13,many,TRBJ2-5,TGTGCCAGCAGCTTCGAAGCGGGGGGGACCCAGTACTTC,CASSFEAGGTQYF
.,TRBV5-1,14,many,TRBJ1-3,TGCGCCAGCAGCTTGGGGCTCTCTGGAAACACCATATATTTT,CASSLGLSGNTIYF
.,TRBV5-1,15,many,TRBJ2-2,TGCGCCAGCAGCGTCCAGGGAGTAAACACCGGGGAGCTGTTTTTT,CASSVQGVNTGELFF
TRBD1,TRBV27,14,.,TRBJ1-1,TGTGCCAGCTCCGGGACAGGGGCGTACACTGAAGCTTTCTTT,CASSGTGAYTEAFF
TRBD2,TRBV4-1,18,few,TRBJ2-3,TGCGCCAGCAGCCTCCGCGGACTAGCGGGGGGGAGGGCGGATACGCAGTATTTT,CASSLRGLAGGRADTQYF
.,TRBV18,15,.,TRBJ2-3,TGTGCCAGCTCACCGAACAGGAGGGGCACAGATACGCAGTATTTT,CASSPNRRGTDTQYF
TRBD1,TRBV5-1,15,.,TRBJ1-5,TGCGCCAGCAGCTTGGGCGGGACAGTGGGACAGCCCCAGCATTTT,CASSLGGTVGQPQHF
.,TRBV7-7,14,.,TRBJ2-1,TGTGCCACCCGTTCGGTGACCTCCTACAATGAGCAGTTCTTC,CATRSVTSYNEQFF
.,TRBV20-1,13,many,TRBJ1-1,TGCAGTGGGGTTATACCTACTGAGACTGAAGCTTTCTTT,CSGVIPTETEAFF
.,TRBV6-5,14,few,TRBJ1-4,TGTGCCAGCAGTCCCCGGGGGGCGGTTGAAAAACTGTTTTTT,CASSPRGAVEKLFF
.,TRBV10-3,15,many,TRBJ2-7,TGTGCCATCAGTGGGGAGGCTGGGTCTTCCTACGAGCAGTACTTC,CAISGEAGSSYEQYF
.,TRBV7-2,12,few,TRBJ2-5,TGTGCCAGCAGCTCGTTTATGGAGACCCAGTACTTC,CASSSFMETQYF
TRBD2,TRBV6-4,15,few,TRBJ2-3,TGTGCCAGCAGTGACGGCGGGGGGGTCTCAGATACGCAGTATTTT,CASSDGGGVSDTQYF
.,TRBV2,14,few,TRBJ2-5,TGTGCCAGCAGCGGAAGAGGGATCCAAGAGACCCAGTACTTC,CASSGRGIQETQYF
.,TRBV16,12,.,TRBJ2-1,TGTGCCAGCAGCCAAGGACTTGATGAGCAGTTCTTC,CASSQGLDEQFF
.,TRBV6-2/TRBV6-3,14,few,TRBJ1-2,TGTGCCAGCAGAGTGTCAGGGCGCCCCGATGGCTACACCTTC,CASRVSGRPDGYTF
TRBD1,TRBV5-1,15,many,TRBJ1-1,TGCGCCAGCAGCAACGGACAGGGGGCTGGCACTGAAGCTTTCTTT,CASSNGQGAGTEAFF
.,TRBV6-9,11,many,TRBJ1-5,TGTGCCAGCAGTTATTACCAGCCCCAGCATTTT,CASSYYQPQHF
.,TRBV28,12,many,TRBJ1-5,TGTGCCAGCAGTGACGGTAATCAGCCCCAGCATTTT,CASSDGNQPQHF
.,TRBV4-1,16,.,TRBJ2-3,TGCGCCAGCAGCCAAGAGCCTATTCCGGGGACAGATACGCAGTATTTT,CASSQEPIPGTDTQYF
.,TRBV4-3,14,few,TRBJ1-1,TGCGCCAGCAGCCAAGAAAAGGGCTACACTGAAGCTTTCTTT,CASSQEKGYTEAFF
TRBD2,TRBV6-1,16,.,TRBJ2-7,TGTGCCAGCAGTGAAGTTCTAGCGGGAGTCTTCTACGAGCAGTACTTC,CASSEVLAGVFYEQYF
TRBD1,TRBV5-1,15,many,TRBJ2-5,TGCGCCAGCACCCAGACCGGGACAGGGGAAGAGACCCAGTACTTC,CASTQTGTGEETQYF
.,TRBV7-2,14,few,TRBJ1-2,TGTGCCAGCAGCTTGGGGACCTTGCCATATGGCTACACCTTC,CASSLGTLPYGYTF
TRBD2,TRBV6-5,15,many,TRBJ2-5,TGTGCCAGCAGTTACGCGGGGGGGCATCAAGAGACCCAGTACTTC,CASSYAGGHQETQYF
.,TRBV19,12,few,TRBJ1-2,TGTGCCAGTAGTATCCCGACCTATGGCTACACCTTC,CASSIPTYGYTF